This record concerns one TCR beta chain sequence. The antigen remains unidentified. The authors distributed each subset's genomic DNA evenly over several immunoSEQ plates. Produced via immunoSEQ multiplex PCR; TCRdb's table is partial and in-frame only. The data contain just over 2,000,000 clones, approximately 94% of them singletons. The data stem from a study of shared clonotypes between healthy human individuals. Terminally differentiated effector memory CD45RA+ cells were left out of the naive CD8 fraction, which was CD45RO-negative and positively selected for CCR7. Study-level results: Among donors, sharing of clonotypes was expected to be affected by sequencing depth.

Input material: naive CD8+ T cells sorted from blood. This TCR was sampled from a man aged 18-30 years in good health.

As DNA, the CDR3 is TGTGCCAGCAGTCGGCGGGTGAACACTGAAGCTTTCTTT. Its translation is CASSRRVNTEAFF. The V and J genes are TRBV27 and TRBJ1-1; D unresolved. The CDR3 consists of 13 residues. Germline CDR1 reads MNHEY; CDR2 reads SMNVEV (reference sequence). V gave up 5 bases and J gave up 0 bases, with 7 bases separating them.